This T cell receptor (beta chain) was retrieved from a study of radiation and T cells in renal cell carcinoma (dated by TCRdb to the early 2020s). Describing the broader study: Samples were obtained from a clinical trial, in which 15 Gy stereotactic body radiation therapy was delivered to primary renal cell carcinomas and nephrectomy was performed 4 weeks later. In total, fewer than 55 samples underwent TCR beta sequencing: around 26 tumors plus 27 peripheral blood samples. Across all 50 or so samples, several million unique CDR3 nucleotide sequences encoding approximately 3,000,000 unique CDR3 amino acid sequences were identified. The full study reports these points: In blood, the top tumor clonotypes increased from baseline to 2 weeks after radiation and then shrank by 4 weeks, which suggests a temporary expansion of tumor-resident clones. Because no pretreatment tumor biopsies were available, whether clonotypes were present in the tumor at baseline could not be determined. Blood repertoire dynamics were not followed beyond 4 weeks after treatment. With a single-armed trial design, the study had no way to address how radiation dose or scheduling affects the TCR repertoire.

In the paper's terms, the time point label means: baseline pretreatment blood. The sample's treatment or condition label, in plain terms: 15 Gy SBRT to primary tumor, nephrectomy 4 weeks later. To follow tumor-enriched clonotypes, peripheral blood was collected serially from radiation-treated patients at baseline and again at 2 weeks and 4 weeks after SBRT. Renal cell carcinoma with clear cell pathology was present in all patients. Genomic DNA for TCR sequencing was prepared using the QIAamp DNA Blood Mini Kit (Qiagen). Samples were included in the analyses only if all quality control checks were passed. A remark on this clone: No antigen is known for it. No base quality information exists; no much larger clone differs at one position.

The immunoSEQ kit was used, according to the manufacturer's recommendations, to generate TCR beta libraries from genomic DNA. Library preparation used a first multiplex PCR with proprietary primers, then a second PCR adding unique barcodes, with bead cleanups after each round. Each sample batch included a kit-provided positive control reaction and a negative control reaction. The final libraries were assessed on an Agilent 4200 TapeStation D1000 ScreenTape, pooled by volume, and quantified by qPCR. Sequencing ran on an Illumina NextSeq500 with a MidOutput 150-cycle cartridge, using 156 Read1 and 15 Index1 cycles with kit custom primers. The pooled library was loaded at about 1 pM with about 20% PhiX control spiked in. In the source study's methods: Vendor-processed data were analyzed in R, and a clonotype was defined as all T cells sharing the same CDR3 nucleotide sequence. In the clone abundance analyses, frequencies in each sample were normalized to that sample's 10,000 most abundant clones. Public T cell clones, which averaged fewer than five per sample, were removed prior to analysis. An abundance difference of at least 32-fold between compartments was the criterion for calling clonotypes tumor-enriched or baseline blood-enriched. Clonotypes expanded or contracted between blood time points were identified with a beta-binomial differential abundance model. The Baroni-Urbani and Buser coefficient was used to measure tumor-blood repertoire similarity, and groups were compared with two-tailed Wilcoxon tests in R. The table was pulled from immuneACCESS by TCRdb, which kept in-frame rearrangements only. Such tables lose some clones; where checked, under half of the loss comes from unresolved V genes, and the rest has no known cause. V and J calls and clone size are copied from that table; D and trimming were computed from the DNA. For this sample the table gives approximately 90,000 clones, of which less than 90% were detected only once. The top ten constitute approximately 8% of the sample.

Via the germline V gene, CDR1 is MGHRA and CDR2 YSYEKL. Trimming takes 3 bases from V and 3 bases from J, and the germline ends sit 11 bases apart. Taken from cysteine to phenylalanine, the CDR3 has 15 residues. Kept here is only the CDR3 DNA, which spans 45 bases and is read in frame from base 1. The receptor chain draws on TRBV4-1 and TRBJ1-4; the D segment could be TRBD1, given 5 matching bases. This receptor was obtained from a man aged 50 to 60 with renal cell carcinoma. The sample in question was blood, obtained from a patient whose treatment included radiotherapy and nephrectomy. The sequenced DNA is TGCGCCAGCAGCCATGCCGGGACCTCTAATGAAAAACTGTTTTTT. Its coded protein is CASSHAGTSNEKLFF.